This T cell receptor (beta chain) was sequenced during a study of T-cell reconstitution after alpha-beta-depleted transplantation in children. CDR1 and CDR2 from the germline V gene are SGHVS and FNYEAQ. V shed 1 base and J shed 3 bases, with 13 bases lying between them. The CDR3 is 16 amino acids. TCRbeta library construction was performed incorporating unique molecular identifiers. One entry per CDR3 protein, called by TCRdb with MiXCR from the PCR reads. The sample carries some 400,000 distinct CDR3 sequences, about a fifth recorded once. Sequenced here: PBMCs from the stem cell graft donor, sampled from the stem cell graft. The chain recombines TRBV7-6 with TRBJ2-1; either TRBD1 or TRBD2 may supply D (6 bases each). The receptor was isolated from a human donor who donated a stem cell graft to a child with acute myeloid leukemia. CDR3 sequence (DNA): TGTGCCAGCAGCTTAGGAATGGAGGGGGACTACAATGAGCAGTTCTTC. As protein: CASSLGMEGDYNEQFF.